This TCR beta chain was recovered during a study of human T cells and chemical hapten exposure. About the study: Per-sample TCR yield variation was attributed mainly to small pooled library volume differences.

Unique molecular identifiers were linked by the library to individual cDNA molecules. In the original analysis: Sample TCR totals centred on a median of about 100,000, ranging roughly 23,224 to 690,600. TCRdb analysed the RACE reads with MiXCR anew, one entry per CDR3 protein. The V and J calls follow TCRdb's processing rather than the paper's. The sample includes roughly 100,000 distinct CDR3 sequences, just under 9% of them seen just once. Time point denoted: healthy volunteer bleed at 2 weeks. The authors' total RNA extraction used unfractionated whole blood. Losses at the gene ends were 5 bases for V and 8 bases for J; bases not matched to a gene: 5. CDR1 is SGHTA, CDR2 FQGTGA, per germline. The CDR3 covers 14 residues.

The rearrangement links TRBV7-3 to TRBJ1-3; 11 bases line up with TRBD1. The sample was whole blood. This sequence originates from a female donor in good health. Some clones in this sample may be carry-over from other donors' samples. The CDR3 loop reads CASSPGTGGHTIYF. DNA of the CDR3: TGTGCCAGCAGCCCCGGGACAGGGGGACACACCATATATTTT.